These 28 T cell receptor beta chains share one sample of origin, sequenced in a study of cytomegalovirus exposure and HLA in healthy donors. The method was immunoSEQ multiplex PCR; TCRdb's version includes in-frame clones alone and lacks a portion of them. The data show approximately 120,000 clones, about 93% seen once. The sequencing sample was made of PBMCs. The origin of the receptors is a woman aged 18-29 years in good health and CMV-seronegative.

The CDR3 loop is CASSVEFTDTQYF. The CDR3 region has the DNA TGTGCCAGCAGTGTAGAGTTCACAGATACGCAGTATTTT. The V and J genes are TRBV2 and TRBJ2-3; no firm D call. Germline V CDR1 and CDR2: SNHLY, FYNNEI. The CDR3 contains 13 residues. V lost 4 bases and J 2 bases, leaving 7 bases between the germline ends.

The V and J genes are TRBV7-9 and TRBJ1-1, with a tentative D call TRBD1 (6 bases). Trimming removed 2 bases from V and 2 bases from J, with 9 bases in between. This CDR3 has 14 amino acids. Germline V gives CDR1 SEHNR, CDR2 FQNEAQ (reference sequence). DNA of the CDR3: TGTGCCAGCAGCTTACGGGGGGCAAACACTGAAGCTTTCTTT. This encodes CASSLRGANTEAFF.

J is TRBJ1-3 and V is TRBV5-1; 9 bases are shared with TRBD1. Germline-derived CDR1 and CDR2 are SGHRS and YFSETQ. The CDR3 runs to 15 residues. Trimming cost V 5 bases and J 5 bases; bases outside gene matches: 8. The CDR3 protein is CASSPSGTGRNTIYF. Here the CDR3 DNA reads TGCGCCAGCAGTCCATCCGGGACAGGGAGAAACACCATATATTTT.

The chain couples TRBV7-2 to TRBJ1-2, with D possibly TRBD1 on 6 matching bases. Trimming cost V 5 bases and J 3 bases, with 13 bases left between them. The V gene's germline CDR1 is SGHTA and CDR2 FQGNSA. CDR3 length: 14 residues. As DNA, the CDR3 is TGTGCCAGCAGCCCACAGGGAGTCTACTATGGCTACACCTTC. This sequence encodes CASSPQGVYYGYTF.

CDR3 amino acids: CASSYSPQGNTEAFF. CDR3 DNA: TGTGCCAGCAGTTACTCCCCACAGGGGAACACTGAAGCTTTCTTT. The chain couples TRBV6-6 to TRBJ1-1, with a weak D call TRBD1 (6 bases). Germline V gene data show CDR1 as MNHNY and CDR2 as SVGAGI (reference sequence). The CDR3 contains 15 residues. V was trimmed by 0 bases and J by 1 base, leaving 9 bases between them.

The chain employs TRBV5-1 and TRBJ2-1; 9 bases fit TRBD1. CDR3 size: 17 residues. Germline V gene data show CDR1 as SGHRS and CDR2 as YFSETQ. V trimming: 3 bases; J trimming: 0 bases; junction bases outside the gene matches: 7. This CDR3 is CASSYDLGQGSYNEQFF. The CDR3 nucleotides read TGCGCCAGCAGCTACGATTTGGGACAGGGCTCCTACAATGAGCAGTTCTTC.

The V call is TRBV28, the J call TRBJ1-2; D is perhaps TRBD1 (6 bases). Per the germline V gene, CDR1 is MDHEN and CDR2 is SYDVKM. Trimming pared 3 bases from V and 1 base from J, leaving 9 bases between. This CDR3 has 14 amino acids. This CDR3 reads CASSFQGGNYGYTF. The DNA for the CDR3 is TGTGCCAGCAGTTTTCAAGGGGGTAACTATGGCTACACCTTC.

The chain carries TRBV5-1 and TRBJ1-2; TRBD1 matches at 8 bases. In germline, CDR1 is SGHRS, CDR2 YFSETQ. CDR3 length: 11 amino acids. The V gene end was trimmed by 4 bases and the J gene end by 8 bases; junction bases not matched to a gene: 1. As DNA, the CDR3 is TGCGCCAGCAGCACAGGGGGAGGCTACACCTTC. Translation: CASSTGGGYTF.

This chain connects TRBV28 to TRBJ2-1; TRBD2 is a possible D gene (6 bases). Germline CDR1 is MDHEN and CDR2 is SYDVKM. The CDR3 is made up of 15 amino acids. Trimming cost V 6 bases and J 0 bases, with 12 bases left between them. The CDR3 is CASSPAGSSYNEQFF. CDR3 bases: TGTGCCAGCAGCCCTGCCGGGAGCTCCTACAATGAGCAGTTCTTC.

The chain joins TRBV10-3 to TRBJ1-5, with 9 nucleotides matching TRBD1. V trimming: 4 bases; J trimming: 0 bases; junction bases outside the gene matches: 7. CDR3 size: 17 residues. Germline CDR1 reads ENHRY; CDR2 reads SYGVKD. The CDR3 reads CAISVGDRDYSNQPQHF. Written as DNA, the CDR3 is TGTGCCATCAGTGTGGGGGACAGGGATTATAGCAATCAGCCCCAGCATTTT.

The chain uses TRBV5-1 and TRBJ2-7, with TRBD1 identical over 9 bases. V lost 3 bases to trimming and J lost 2 bases; unmatched junction nucleotides: 6. The CDR3 has 15 amino acids. The germline gives CDR1 SGHRS, CDR2 YFSETQ. CDR3 bases: TGCGCCAGCAGCTCGGGACAGGGTGGGACCTACGAGCAGTACTTC. As protein: CASSSGQGGTYEQYF.

The chain couples TRBV7-2 to TRBJ2-1; D gene ambiguous. The CDR3 loop spans 13 amino acids. Looked up from germline, CDR1 is SGHTA and CDR2 is FQGNSA. V was shortened by 1 base and J by 10 bases, with 11 bases between the two germline ends. The DNA of the CDR3 is TGTGCCAGCAGCTTAGAACTGTACCGCGAGCAGTTCTTC. It is translated as CASSLELYREQFF.

The chain recombines TRBV27 with TRBJ1-3, with 9 nucleotides matching TRBD1. CDR1 is MNHEY, CDR2 SMNVEV, per germline (reference sequence). Trimming cost V 5 bases and J 1 base; bases outside gene matches: 3. The CDR3 totals 15 residues. As DNA, the CDR3 is TGTGCCAGCAGTCTGACAGGGGGTTCTGGAAACACCATATATTTT. Translation: CASSLTGGSGNTIYF.

The CDR3 region is CASSSQGIVNTEAFF. CDR3 nucleotide sequence: TGTGCCAGCAGTTCCCAGGGAATTGTGAACACTGAAGCTTTCTTT. The chain carries TRBV28 and TRBJ1-1, with D maybe TRBD1 (5 bases). The CDR3 extends over 15 amino acids. V gave up 4 bases and J gave up 0 bases, with 12 bases separating them. Germline loops: CDR1 MDHEN, CDR2 SYDVKM.

This rearrangement joins TRBV6-6 to TRBJ1-1; D ambiguous. Trimming stripped 5 bases from V and 6 bases from J, with 19 bases between. The CDR3 covers 15 residues. CDR1 and CDR2 (germline): MNHNY, SVGAGI (reference sequence). In DNA, the CDR3 is TGTGCCAGCAGTATCCCTGCGCTCCGGAGCCCTGAAGCTTTCTTT. It specifies CASSIPALRSPEAFF.

The rearrangement uses TRBV13 and TRBJ1-1; 7 bases match TRBD1. The CDR3 is 14 residues long. CDR1 and CDR2 (germline): PRHDT, FYEKMQ (reference sequence). Trimming removed 5 bases from V and 9 bases from J; junction bases left unmatched: 12. The CDR3 here is CASSRRQGIDQAFF. CDR3 DNA sequence: TGTGCCAGCAGCCGGCGACAGGGTATTGATCAAGCTTTCTTT.

V and J are TRBV28 and TRBJ2-2; 7 bases fit TRBD1. Germline assignment: CDR1 MDHEN and CDR2 SYDVKM. The CDR3 is 16 amino acids. V was clipped by 5 bases and J by 1 base; unmatched bases: 7. The CDR3 DNA follows: TGTGCCAGCAGTGAGACGGACAGGCGGAACACCGGGGAGCTGTTTTTT. Its translation: CASSETDRRNTGELFF.

V and J are TRBV6-1 and TRBJ1-5; a weak D match, TRBD1 (5 bases). Germline CDR1 reads MNHNS; CDR2 reads SASEGT. V lost 6 bases, J lost 0 bases, and 12 bases lay in between. The CDR3 runs 15 residues. The DNA of the CDR3 is TGTGCCAGCAGCAAGGGGTTTGATAGCAATCAGCCCCAGCATTTT. Its translation: CASSKGFDSNQPQHF.

This clone has just one count. This chain uses TRBV19 with TRBJ2-1; TRBD2 is a possible D gene (5 bases). The CDR3 totals 11 residues. V lost 3 bases to trimming and J lost 9 bases, with 6 bases between them. Looked up from germline, CDR1 is LNHDA and CDR2 is SQIVND (reference sequence). CDR3 amino acids: CASSMGVEQFF. Written as DNA, the CDR3 is TGTGCCAGTAGTATGGGAGTTGAGCAGTTCTTC. The full variable domain, rest sourced from reference TRBV19 and TRBJ2-1, is DGGITQSPKYLFRKEGQNVTLSCEQNLNHDAMYWYRQDPGQGLRLIYYSQIVNDFQKGDIAEGYSVSREKKESFPLTVTSAQKNPTAFYLCASSMGVEQFFGPGTRLTVL.

The chain recombines TRBV9 with TRBJ2-3; no definite D call. CDR1 and CDR2 (germline): SGDLS, YYNGEE. The CDR3 extends over 13 amino acids. Trimming left V 2 bases short and J 2 bases short, with 6 bases between. The CDR3 spells CASSVLVTDTQYF. In DNA form, the CDR3 reads TGTGCCAGCAGCGTCTTAGTCACAGATACGCAGTATTTT.

V gene TRBV2 combines with J gene TRBJ1-1; TRBD1 aligns across 7 bases. Losses at the gene ends were 6 bases for V and 1 base for J; bases not matched to a gene: 8. This CDR3 contains 15 residues. From germline, CDR1 is SNHLY and CDR2 FYNNEI. Written as DNA, the CDR3 is TGTGCCAGCAGAAAAGAGGGACAGTCGAACACTGAAGCTTTCTTT. This translates into CASRKEGQSNTEAFF.

J is TRBJ1-2 and V is TRBV30; D is undetermined. From germline, CDR1 is GTSNPN and CDR2 SVGIG (reference sequence). The CDR3 loop spans 13 amino acids. V lost 0 bases and J lost 3, with 8 bases in between. CDR3 sequence reads: CAWSVTGDYGYTF. The CDR3 region has the DNA TGTGCCTGGAGTGTAACGGGAGACTATGGCTACACCTTC.

The rearrangement links TRBV18 to TRBJ2-1, with 7 bases aligning to TRBD1. Germline-derived CDR1 and CDR2 are KGHSH and LQKENI. The CDR3 contains 14 residues. V gave up 3 bases and J gave up 10 bases; unmatched junction bases: 9. The CDR3 region is CASSPNYRGREQFF. In DNA form, the CDR3 reads TGTGCCAGCTCACCGAACTACAGGGGAAGAGAGCAGTTCTTC.

This chain connects TRBV11-1 to TRBJ2-7, with 7 bases matching TRBD2. J was trimmed by 4 bases and V by 3 bases; bases with no gene match: 3. CDR3 length equals 13 residues. CDR1 SGHAT and CDR2 FQDESV come from the germline V gene (reference sequence). This CDR3 reads CASSLFGGYEQYF. In DNA form, the CDR3 reads TGTGCCAGCAGCTTGTTCGGGGGGTACGAGCAGTACTTC.

The V call is TRBV7-3, the J call TRBJ2-1; D remains unclear. V shed 7 bases and J shed 5 bases, with 15 bases lying between them. CDR3 length equals 14 residues. The germline gives CDR1 SGHTA, CDR2 FQGTGA. The CDR3 region has the DNA TGTGCCAGCACCATAGCAGTGGGTAACAATGAGCAGTTCTTC. Residues: CASTIAVGNNEQFF.

The CDR3 region is CASSNRGQETQYF. For the CDR3, the DNA is TGCGCCAGCAGCAACCGGGGCCAAGAGACCCAGTACTTC. The chain has TRBV5-1 and TRBJ2-5; TRBD2 is a possible D gene (5 bases). The germline V and J ends were trimmed by 4 bases and 1 base, with 8 bases remaining between them. Germline CDR1 is SGHRS and CDR2 is YFSETQ. The CDR3 contains 13 residues.

This chain links TRBV4-1 with TRBJ2-5; TRBD1 matches at 10 bases. There are 18 residues in the CDR3. CDR1 is MGHRA and CDR2 is YSYEKL in the germline V gene. The J segment lost 0 bases and the V segment lost 0 bases, leaving 7 bases of the junction unmatched. CDR3 sequence (DNA): TGCGCCAGCAGCCAAGAGGAAGTAGGGACAGGGGACCAAGAGACCCAGTACTTC. It codes for CASSQEEVGTGDQETQYF.

This sequence joins TRBV2 and TRBJ1-4, with 9 bases fitting TRBD1. Germline CDR1 is SNHLY and CDR2 is FYNNEI. CDR3 length: 15 residues. Germline trimming cut 6 bases from V and 5 bases from J; bases unmatched to any gene: 7. The CDR3 bases are TGTGCCAGCAGGGGACAGGGTCTAAGAAATGAAAAACTGTTTTTT. The encoded protein is CASRGQGLRNEKLFF.